The clone carrying this TCR beta chain was found a few times. Unique molecular identifiers were incorporated during preparation of the TCRbeta library. TCRdb redid the calling of the PCR reads with MiXCR, one entry per CDR3 protein. The sample yields about 400,000 distinct CDR3 sequences, roughly 20% seen once. The sample comes from a study of T-cell reconstitution after alpha-beta-depleted transplantation in children. Trimming took 6 bases from V and 4 from J, leaving 12 bases between them. This CDR3 region has 14 residues. Germline V gene sequence: CDR1 SSHAT, CDR2 FNYEAQ (reference sequence). The sequences come from PBMCs from the stem cell graft donor, collected from the stem cell graft. The receptor was derived from a human donor who donated a stem cell graft to a child with acute myeloid leukemia. The V and J genes are TRBV7-7 and TRBJ2-2; D remains ambiguous. CDR3 nucleotides: TGTGCCAGCAGTCAGTCACGTGCCACCGGGGAGCTGTTTTTT. Translation: CASSQSRATGELFF.